Below are 30 T cell receptor beta chains sequenced from a single sample in a study of blood T cell repertoires in COVID-19. Repertoires were generated with immunoSEQ multiplex PCR, while TCRdb's copy carries only in-frame clones and drops some. The sample lists about 300,000 clones; 75% to 95% were seen once. The material sequenced was peripheral blood. These TCRs come from a woman younger than 45 with COVID-19, enrolled during active disease.

Concerning this clone itself: The sample contains more than one DNA sequence encoding this CDR3. The chain uses TRBV19 and TRBJ2-1; a possible D gene is TRBD2 (6 bases). Per germline, CDR1 LNHDA and CDR2 SQIVND (reference sequence). V lost 1 base, J lost 5 bases, and 9 bases lay in between. This CDR3 contains 14 residues. CDR3 in DNA: TGTGCCAGTAGTATAGCCGGGGGTGACAATGAGCAGTTCTTC. Translating it yields CASSIAGGDNEQFF.

V usage is TRBV6-4 and J usage is TRBJ1-2, with TRBD1 matching over 7 bases. In germline, CDR1 is MRHNA, CDR2 SNTAGT. This CDR3 has 16 amino acids. V lost 0 bases and J lost 5; bases outside the gene matches: 9. The CDR3 spells CASSDSSLTGRYGYTF. The CDR3 DNA sequence: TGTGCCAGCAGTGACTCGAGTCTGACAGGGCGGTATGGCTACACCTTC.

The chain carries TRBV9 and TRBJ2-7; possible D gene TRBD1, 6 bases. CDR3 length: 14 residues. Per the germline V gene, CDR1 is SGDLS and CDR2 is YYNGEE. V lost 0 bases to trimming and J lost 3 bases, with 10 bases between them. The CDR3 reads CASSVEGHSYEQYF. The CDR3 DNA reads as TGTGCCAGCAGCGTAGAGGGACATAGCTACGAGCAGTACTTC.

The genes are TRBV4-1 and TRBJ2-2; TRBD1 matches 9 bases. This CDR3 spans 16 amino acids. The V and J ends lost 3 bases and 4 bases, in that order; junction bases with no gene match: 6. Germline CDR1 is MGHRA and CDR2 is YSYEKL. The chain's CDR3 is CASSHTDRGVTGELFF. Here the CDR3 DNA reads TGCGCCAGCAGCCACACTGACAGGGGGGTCACCGGGGAGCTGTTTTTT.

The J gene is TRBJ2-2, the V gene TRBV6-5; the D gene is possibly TRBD2 (5 bases). CDR1 is MNHEY and CDR2 is SVGAGI in the germline V gene. V gave up 2 bases and J gave up 5 bases, with 12 bases separating them. The CDR3 is made up of 15 amino acids. CDR3 protein: CASSYGSGYTGELFF. Here the CDR3 DNA reads TGTGCCAGCAGTTACGGGTCGGGGTATACCGGGGAGCTGTTTTTT.

The chain couples TRBV12-3 or TRBV12-4 to TRBJ1-1; D may be TRBD1 (6 bases). This CDR3 has 13 amino acids. V shed 6 bases and J shed 11 bases, with 19 bases lying between them. Written as DNA, the CDR3 is TGTGCCAGCAGGATAGAGTTTGTTAGGGGGGCTTTCTTT. It yields the protein CASRIEFVRGAFF.

This chain connects TRBV19 to TRBJ2-5; 7 bases align to TRBD2. From germline, CDR1 is LNHDA and CDR2 SQIVND (reference sequence). V shed 4 bases and J 2 bases; nucleotides not matched to a gene: 10. This CDR3 is built from 16 residues. The CDR3 nucleotides read TGTGCCAGTAGTACCGGTAGACTAGCTCATCAAGAGACCCAGTACTTC. Translating it yields CASSTGRLAHQETQYF.

The chain carries TRBV7-3 and TRBJ2-3; TRBD2 agrees at 9 bases. V trimming: 1 base; J trimming: 4 bases; junction bases outside the gene matches: 9. Germline lookup yields CDR1 SGHTA and CDR2 FQGTGA. CDR3 length: 17 amino acids. The CDR3 spells CASSLIGLAGTPDTQYF. The CDR3 nucleotides read TGTGCCAGCAGCTTAATAGGGCTAGCGGGGACCCCAGATACGCAGTATTTT.

This chain uses TRBV19 with TRBJ1-5, with 9 nucleotides matching TRBD1. Trimming at V came to 6 bases and at J to 6 bases, leaving 12 bases not matched to a gene. CDR3 length: 16 residues. CDR1 LNHDA and CDR2 SQIVND come from the germline V gene (reference sequence). CDR3 amino acids: CASSLTTGGRRQPQHF. CDR3 sequence (DNA): TGTGCCAGTAGCCTCACCACAGGGGGCAGGCGTCAGCCCCAGCATTTT.

The CDR3 DNA is TGTGCCAGCAGTTTCGGACTAGCGGGAGAAGATACGCAGTATTTT. This gives the protein CASSFGLAGEDTQYF. The chain links TRBV28 to TRBJ2-3; 13 bases line up with TRBD2. Looked up from germline, CDR1 is MDHEN and CDR2 is SYDVKM. This CDR3 region has 15 residues. Trimming at V came to 3 bases and at J to 5 bases, leaving 2 bases not matched to a gene. Drawing the rest from reference TRBV28 and TRBJ2-3, the complete variable domain is DVKVTQSSRYLVKRTGEKVFLECVQDMDHENMFWYRQDPGLGLRLIYFSYDVKMKEKGDIPEGYSVSREKKERFSLILESASTNQTSMYLCASSFGLAGEDTQYFGPGTRLTVL.

The chain's CDR3 is CASSFGSPSGSRADTQYF. The CDR3 DNA sequence: TGCGCCAGCAGCTTTGGGAGTCCCAGCGGGAGCCGGGCAGATACGCAGTATTTT. The V call is TRBV5-1, the J call TRBJ2-3, with 8 bases that match TRBD2. The CDR3 length is 18 residues. Trimming removed 2 bases from V and 4 bases from J; junction bases left unmatched: 15. CDR1 and CDR2 (germline): SGHRS, YFSETQ. Filled out from reference TRBV5-1 and TRBJ2-3, the complete variable domain reads KAGVTQTPRYLIKTRGQQVTLSCSPISGHRSVSWYQQTPGQGLQFLFEYFSETQRNKGNFPGRFSGRQFSNSRSEMNVSTLELGDSALYLCASSFGSPSGSRADTQYFGPGTRLTVL.

This chain joins TRBV21-1 and TRBJ2-3; the D segment call TRBD2 is taken from the table without a DNA check. TRBV21-1 is noted as a pseudogene. The CDR3 length is 15 residues. The DNA for the CDR3 is TGTGCCAGCAGCAAAGAACGGGGGACCACAGATACGCAGTATTTT. Translation: CASSKERGTTDTQYF.

The genes are TRBV4-3 and TRBJ1-2; no definite D call. This CDR3 has 14 amino acids. The V end was cut by 2 bases, the J end by 8 bases, with 15 bases between. CDR1 and CDR2 (germline): LGHNA, YSLEER. CDR3 sequence: CASSQIPYLGGYTF. The CDR3 DNA is TGCGCCAGCAGCCAAATACCCTACCTAGGAGGCTACACCTTC.

The J gene is TRBJ2-2, the V gene TRBV24-1, with a weak D call TRBD2 (5 bases). Germline V CDR1 and CDR2: KGHDR, SFDVKD. Trimming pared 6 bases from V and 7 bases from J, leaving 14 bases between. This CDR3 is built from 14 residues. The CDR3 region is CATSPTREDGELFF. In nucleotides, the CDR3 is TGTGCCACCAGTCCTACCCGGGAAGACGGGGAGCTGTTTTTT.

This rearrangement joins TRBV11-2 to TRBJ1-4, with no clear D. Trimming removed 2 bases at V and 2 bases at J, with 12 bases between. There are 16 residues in the CDR3. Germline assignment: CDR1 SGHAT and CDR2 FQNNGV. The CDR3: CASSLPLGSTNEKLFF. CDR3 sequence (DNA): TGTGCCAGCAGCTTACCCCTGGGCAGTACTAATGAAAAACTGTTTTTT.

The chain recombines TRBV27 with TRBJ1-1; 7 bases are a match to TRBD1. Germline V gives CDR1 MNHEY, CDR2 SMNVEV (reference sequence). V lost 3 bases to trimming and J lost 4 bases; unmatched junction nucleotides: 11. The CDR3 has 16 amino acids. Written as DNA, the CDR3 is TGTGCCAGCAGTTTGGAGACAGGGTCGCGTGGCACTGAAGCTTTCTTT. Translated, it gives CASSLETGSRGTEAFF.

This clone has only a few counts. The chain employs TRBV9 and TRBJ2-2; maybe TRBD1 (6 bases). The germline V and J ends were trimmed by 3 bases and 4 bases, with 10 bases remaining between them. The V gene's germline CDR1 is SGDLS and CDR2 YYNGEE. The CDR3 is 14 amino acids. The DNA for the CDR3 is TGTGCCAGCAGCGAGGCCAGGGGCACCGGGGAGCTGTTTTTT. This gives the protein CASSEARGTGELFF. Combining the CDR3 with reference TRBV9 and TRBJ2-2 gives the whole variable domain DSGVTQTPKHLITATGQRVTLRCSPRSGDLSVYWYQQSLDQGLQFLIQYYNGEERAKGNILERFSAQQFPDLHSELNLSSLELGDSALYFCASSEARGTGELFFGEGSRLTVL.

J is TRBJ1-2 and V is TRBV2; the match to TRBD1 covers 8 bases. Looked up from germline, CDR1 is SNHLY and CDR2 is FYNNEI. The CDR3 runs 15 residues. After removal of 7 bases from V and 4 bases from J, the junction contained 11 bases not matched to a gene. This chain's CDR3 is CASNPQTGDPYGYTF. The CDR3 DNA reads as TGTGCCAGCAACCCCCAGACAGGGGACCCCTATGGCTACACCTTC. Using reference TRBV2 and TRBJ1-2 for the parts outside the CDR3, the full variable domain is EPEVTQTPSHQVTQMGQEVILRCVPISNHLYFYWYRQILGQKVEFLVSFYNNEISEKSEIFDDQFSVERPDGSNFTLKIRSTKLEDSAMYFCASNPQTGDPYGYTFGSGTRLTVV.

The chain couples TRBV7-9 to TRBJ1-2, with 7 bases that match TRBD1. The CDR3 contains 14 residues. Trimming took 4 bases from V and 4 from J; bases not matched to a gene: 6. The germline V gene has CDR1 SEHNR and CDR2 FQNEAQ (reference sequence). CDR3 sequence (DNA): TGTGCCAGCAGCTACAGGGGAAGTTCCTATGGCTACACCTTC. Its translation is CASSYRGSSYGYTF.

The CDR3 sequence is CASADREGNEQFF. CDR3 bases: TGTGCCAGCGCCGACAGGGAAGGCAATGAGCAGTTCTTC. V is TRBV25-1 and J is TRBJ2-1; 7 bases line up with TRBD1. Germline V gene data show CDR1 as MGHDK and CDR2 as SYGVNS. The CDR3 covers 13 residues. V shed 8 bases and J 6 bases; nucleotides not matched to a gene: 7.

The chain combines TRBV6-1 with TRBJ2-6, with 8 bases aligning to TRBD1. The CDR3 runs to 18 residues. Germline V gene lookup returns CDR1 MNHNS and CDR2 SASEGT. V shed 4 bases, J shed 1 base, and the junction held 9 bases outside the gene matches. The CDR3 region has the DNA TGTGCCAGCAGTGCATGGACAGGGAGGATTTCTGGGGCCAACGTCCTGACTTTC. It encodes CASSAWTGRISGANVLTF.

This rearrangement joins TRBV4-1 to TRBJ1-4; tentatively, D is TRBD1 (5 bases). Trimming took 4 bases from V and 0 from J, leaving 6 bases between them. Per germline, CDR1 MGHRA and CDR2 YSYEKL. This CDR3 region has 14 residues. CDR3 residues: CASSPGPTNEKLFF. CDR3 DNA: TGCGCCAGCAGCCCAGGGCCAACTAATGAAAAACTGTTTTTT.

The sample holds one count of this clone. The CDR3 sequence is CASSEAGRGFNQPQHF. The CDR3 coding sequence is TGTGCCAGCAGTGAAGCGGGGCGGGGGTTTAATCAGCCCCAGCATTTT. V usage is TRBV2 and J usage is TRBJ1-5, with a tentative D call TRBD1 (5 bases). This CDR3 contains 16 residues. Germline V CDR1 and CDR2: SNHLY, FYNNEI. V was pared by 0 bases and J by 4 bases, with 13 bases between.

The CDR3 region is CASSQQGNTEAFF. DNA of the CDR3: TGTGCCAGCTCACAACAGGGGAACACTGAAGCTTTCTTT. The chain has TRBV18 and TRBJ1-1; the D gene is possibly TRBD1 (6 bases). Germline V gives CDR1 KGHSH, CDR2 LQKENI. The CDR3 is 13 residues long. V was pared by 4 bases and J by 1 base, with 7 bases between. The variable domain in full, with the rest retrieved from reference TRBV18 and TRBJ1-1, is NAGVMQNPRHLVRRRGQEARLRCSPMKGHSHVYWYRQLPEEGLKFMVYLQKENIIDESGMPKERFSAEFPKEGPSILRIQQVVRGDSAAYFCASSQQGNTEAFFGQGTRLTVV.

The chain uses TRBV27 and TRBJ2-1, with 10 bases identical to TRBD2. Germline CDR1 MNHEY, CDR2 SMNVEV (reference sequence). V dropped 5 bases and J dropped 3; count of bases not matched to a gene: 4. CDR3 length: 15 amino acids. This CDR3 reads CASSPLAGNYNEQFF. Here the CDR3 DNA reads TGTGCCAGCAGTCCACTAGCGGGAAACTACAATGAGCAGTTCTTC.

This sequence joins TRBV5-4 and TRBJ2-3; tentatively, D is TRBD2 (5 bases). V gave up 4 bases and J gave up 2 bases, with 14 bases separating them. CDR3 length equals 15 residues. Germline assignment: CDR1 SGHNT and CDR2 YYREEE (reference sequence). In DNA, the CDR3 is TGTGCCAGCAGCCAAAGAGCGGACCACACAGATACGCAGTATTTT. It codes for CASSQRADHTDTQYF.

This sequence joins TRBV7-9 and TRBJ1-5; unclear D gene. V was shortened by 5 bases and J by 3 bases, with 8 bases between the two germline ends. The CDR3 contains 13 residues. Germline V gene lookup returns CDR1 SEHNR and CDR2 FQNEAQ (reference sequence). Written as DNA, the CDR3 is TGTGCCAGCAGCCCCCTCCCCAATCAGCCCCAGCATTTT. It codes for CASSPLPNQPQHF. The full variable domain, with the rest looked up from reference TRBV7-9 and TRBJ1-5, is DTGVSQNPRHKITKRGQNVTFRCDPISEHNRLYWYRQTLGQGPEFLTYFQNEAQLEKSRLLSDRFSAERPKGSFSTLEIQRTEQGDSAMYLCASSPLPNQPQHFGDGTRLSIL.

This chain links TRBV10-3 with TRBJ2-3; TRBD2 aligns across 9 bases. The CDR3 consists of 14 residues. Germline trimming cut 6 bases from V and 3 bases from J; bases unmatched to any gene: 4. Germline assignment: CDR1 ENHRY and CDR2 SYGVKD. The CDR3 DNA reads TGTGCCATCAGGCGGGAGGGCCCGACAGATACGCAGTATTTT. Translated: CAIRREGPTDTQYF.

This chain connects TRBV7-2 to TRBJ2-3, with TRBD2 matching 12 bases. Germline trimming cut 6 bases from V and 1 base from J; bases unmatched to any gene: 14. The CDR3 is 19 amino acids. Germline CDR1 reads SGHTA; CDR2 reads FQGNSA. CDR3 DNA sequence: TGTGCCAGCAGAGGGGGGAGACTAGCGGGAGCTTGGGGCACAGATACGCAGTATTTT. It translates to CASRGGRLAGAWGTDTQYF.

The J gene is TRBJ1-1, the V gene TRBV5-4; 7 positions agree with TRBD1. The CDR3 runs to 12 residues. V dropped 4 bases and J dropped 7; count of bases not matched to a gene: 4. Germline CDR1 and CDR2: SGHNT and YYREEE (reference sequence). CDR3 in DNA: TGTGCCAGCAGCGGCGACAGGGTTGAAGCTTTCTTT. Translated: CASSGDRVEAFF.